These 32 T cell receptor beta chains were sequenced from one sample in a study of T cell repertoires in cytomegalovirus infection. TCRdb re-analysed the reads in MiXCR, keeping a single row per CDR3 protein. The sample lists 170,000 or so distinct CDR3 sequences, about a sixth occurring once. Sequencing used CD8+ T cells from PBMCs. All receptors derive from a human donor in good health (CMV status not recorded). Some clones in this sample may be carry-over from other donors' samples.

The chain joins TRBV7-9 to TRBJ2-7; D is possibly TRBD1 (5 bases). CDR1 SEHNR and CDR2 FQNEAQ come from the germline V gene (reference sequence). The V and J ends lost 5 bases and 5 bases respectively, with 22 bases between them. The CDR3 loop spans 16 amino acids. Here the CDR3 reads CASSPKRQGVLDEQYF. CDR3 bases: TGTGCCAGCAGCCCCAAGAGGCAGGGCGTACTCGACGAGCAGTACTTC.

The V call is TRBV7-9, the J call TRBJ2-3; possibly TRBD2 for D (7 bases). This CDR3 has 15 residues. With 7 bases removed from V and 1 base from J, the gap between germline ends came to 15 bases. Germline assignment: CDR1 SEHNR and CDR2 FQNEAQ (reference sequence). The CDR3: CASKGGEGGTDTQYF. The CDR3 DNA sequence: TGTGCCAGCAAAGGGGGGGAAGGGGGCACAGATACGCAGTATTTT.

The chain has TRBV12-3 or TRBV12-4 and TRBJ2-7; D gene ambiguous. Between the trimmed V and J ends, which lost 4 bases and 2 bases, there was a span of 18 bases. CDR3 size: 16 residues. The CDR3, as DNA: TGTGCCAGCAGTTATCGAAGGGATCCAAGGACCTACGAGCAGTACTTC. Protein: CASSYRRDPRTYEQYF.

CDR3: CASSSGGWGTDTQYF. The CDR3 nucleotides read TGTGCCAGCAGCTCAGGGGGCTGGGGCACAGATACGCAGTATTTT. The V call is TRBV7-2, the J call TRBJ2-3, with 8 positions matching TRBD1. The CDR3 runs to 15 residues. Looked up from germline, CDR1 is SGHTA and CDR2 is FQGNSA. V was clipped by 4 bases and J by 1 base; unmatched bases: 4.

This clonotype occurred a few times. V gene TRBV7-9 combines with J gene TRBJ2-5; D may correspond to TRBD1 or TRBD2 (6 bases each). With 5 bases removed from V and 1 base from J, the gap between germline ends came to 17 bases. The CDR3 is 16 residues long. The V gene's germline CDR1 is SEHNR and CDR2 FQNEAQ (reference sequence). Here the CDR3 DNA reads TGTGCCAGCAGCCCCTGGACGGGGGCCCTCCAAGAGACCCAGTACTTC. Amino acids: CASSPWTGALQETQYF.

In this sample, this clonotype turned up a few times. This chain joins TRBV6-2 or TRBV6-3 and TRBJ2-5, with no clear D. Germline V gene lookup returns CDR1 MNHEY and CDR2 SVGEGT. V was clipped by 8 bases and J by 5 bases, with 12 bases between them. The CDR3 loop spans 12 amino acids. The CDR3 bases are TGTGCCAGCGCCTCGAGCCCGGAGACCCAGTACTTC. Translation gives CASASSPETQYF.

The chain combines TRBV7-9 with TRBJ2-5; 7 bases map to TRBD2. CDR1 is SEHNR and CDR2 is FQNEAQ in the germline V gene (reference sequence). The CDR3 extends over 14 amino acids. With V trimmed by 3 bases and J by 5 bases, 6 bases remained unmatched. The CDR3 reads CASSFSGEGETQYF. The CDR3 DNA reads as TGTGCCAGCAGCTTTTCCGGGGAGGGGGAGACCCAGTACTTC.

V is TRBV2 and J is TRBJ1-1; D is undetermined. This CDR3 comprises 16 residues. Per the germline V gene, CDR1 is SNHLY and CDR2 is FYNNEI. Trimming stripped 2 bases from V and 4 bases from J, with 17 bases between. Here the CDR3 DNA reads TGTGCCAGCAGTGAAATGGATAGGAGTCTCGGCACTGAAGCTTTCTTT. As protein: CASSEMDRSLGTEAFF. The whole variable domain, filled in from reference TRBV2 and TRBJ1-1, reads EPEVTQTPSHQVTQMGQEVILRCVPISNHLYFYWYRQILGQKVEFLVSFYNNEISEKSEIFDDQFSVERPDGSNFTLKIRSTKLEDSAMYFCASSEMDRSLGTEAFFGQGTRLTVV.

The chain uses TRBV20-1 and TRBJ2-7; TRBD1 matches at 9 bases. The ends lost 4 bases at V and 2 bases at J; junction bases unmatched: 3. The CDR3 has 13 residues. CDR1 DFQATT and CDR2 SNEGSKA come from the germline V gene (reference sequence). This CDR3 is CSATDRGAYEQYF. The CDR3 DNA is TGCAGTGCTACGGACAGGGGCGCCTACGAGCAGTACTTC.

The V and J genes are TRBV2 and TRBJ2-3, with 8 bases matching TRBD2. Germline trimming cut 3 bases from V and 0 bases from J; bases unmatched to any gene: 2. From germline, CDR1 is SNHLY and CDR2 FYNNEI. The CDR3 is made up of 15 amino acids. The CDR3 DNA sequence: TGTGCCAGCAGTGAGCCTAGCGGGAGCACAGATACGCAGTATTTT. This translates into CASSEPSGSTDTQYF.

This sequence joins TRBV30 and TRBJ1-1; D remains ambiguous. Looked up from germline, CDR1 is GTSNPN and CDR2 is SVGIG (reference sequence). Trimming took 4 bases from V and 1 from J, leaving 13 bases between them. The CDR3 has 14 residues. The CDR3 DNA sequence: TGTGCCTGGATGATGCTGGGATGGAACACTGAAGCTTTCTTT. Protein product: CAWMMLGWNTEAFF.

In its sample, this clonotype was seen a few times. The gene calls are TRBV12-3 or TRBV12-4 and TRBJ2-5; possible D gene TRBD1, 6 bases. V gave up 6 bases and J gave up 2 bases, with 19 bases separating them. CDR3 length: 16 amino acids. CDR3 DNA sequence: TGTGCCAGCAGGAGATCAGGGGAAATAGGACAAGAGACCCAGTACTTC. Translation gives CASRRSGEIGQETQYF.

The CDR3 is CASSYGGGAILTGELFF. The CDR3, as DNA: TGTGCCAGCAGTTACGGTGGGGGGGCCATCTTGACCGGGGAGCTGTTTTTT. This chain links TRBV6-2 or TRBV6-3 with TRBJ2-2, with D possibly TRBD2 on 7 matching bases. V was shortened by 2 bases and J by 5 bases, with 18 bases between the two germline ends. Germline V gene data show CDR1 as MNHEY and CDR2 as SVGEGT. The CDR3 consists of 17 residues.

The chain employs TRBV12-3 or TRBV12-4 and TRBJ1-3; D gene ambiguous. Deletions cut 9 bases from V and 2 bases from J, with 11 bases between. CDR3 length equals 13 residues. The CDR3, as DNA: TGTGCCAGTGAAGTTGTTACTGGAAACACCATATATTTT. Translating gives CASEVVTGNTIYF.

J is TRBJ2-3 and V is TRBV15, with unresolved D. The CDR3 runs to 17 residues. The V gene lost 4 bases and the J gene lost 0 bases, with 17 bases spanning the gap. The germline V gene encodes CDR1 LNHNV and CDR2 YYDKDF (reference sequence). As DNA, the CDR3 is TGTGCCACCAGCAACACAGCGACGGGTTCTAGCACAGATACGCAGTATTTT. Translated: CATSNTATGSSTDTQYF.

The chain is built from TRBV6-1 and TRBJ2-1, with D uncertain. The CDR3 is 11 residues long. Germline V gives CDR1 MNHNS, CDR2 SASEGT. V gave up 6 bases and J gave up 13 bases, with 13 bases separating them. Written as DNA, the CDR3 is TGTGCCAGCAGCGCGGACGGAGCCCAGTTCTTC. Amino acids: CASSADGAQFF.

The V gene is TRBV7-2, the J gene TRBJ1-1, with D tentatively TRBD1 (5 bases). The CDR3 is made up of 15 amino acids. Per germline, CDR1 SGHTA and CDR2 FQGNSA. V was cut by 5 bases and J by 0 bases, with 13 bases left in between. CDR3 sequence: CASSTGRSMNTEAFF. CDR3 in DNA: TGTGCCAGCAGCACGGGACGGAGCATGAACACTGAAGCTTTCTTT.

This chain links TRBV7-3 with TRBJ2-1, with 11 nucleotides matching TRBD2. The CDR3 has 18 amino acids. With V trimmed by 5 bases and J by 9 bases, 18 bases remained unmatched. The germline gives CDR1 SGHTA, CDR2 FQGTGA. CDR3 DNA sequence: TGTGCCAGCAGCCGTACATTAGCGGGGGGGCCACTACACAGTGAGCAGTTCTTC. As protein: CASSRTLAGGPLHSEQFF. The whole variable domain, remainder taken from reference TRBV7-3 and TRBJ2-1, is GAGVSQTPSNKVTEKGKYVELRCDPISGHTALYWYRQSLGQGPEFLIYFQGTGAADDSGLPNDRFFAVRPEGSVSTLKIQRTERGDSAVYLCASSRTLAGGPLHSEQFFGPGTRLTVL.

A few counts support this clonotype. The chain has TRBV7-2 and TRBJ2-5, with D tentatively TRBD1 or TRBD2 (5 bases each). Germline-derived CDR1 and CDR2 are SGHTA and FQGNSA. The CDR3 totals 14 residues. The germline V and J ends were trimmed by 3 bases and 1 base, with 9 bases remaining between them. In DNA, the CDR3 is TGTGCCAGCAGCTTTAGAGGGGCCCAAGAGACCCAGTACTTC. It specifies CASSFRGAQETQYF.

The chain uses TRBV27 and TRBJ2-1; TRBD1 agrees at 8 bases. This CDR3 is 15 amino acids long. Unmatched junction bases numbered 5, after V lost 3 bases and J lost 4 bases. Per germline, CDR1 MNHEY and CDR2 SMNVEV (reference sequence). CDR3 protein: CASSLRTGKYNEQFF. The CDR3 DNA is TGTGCCAGCAGTTTGCGGACAGGGAAGTACAATGAGCAGTTCTTC.

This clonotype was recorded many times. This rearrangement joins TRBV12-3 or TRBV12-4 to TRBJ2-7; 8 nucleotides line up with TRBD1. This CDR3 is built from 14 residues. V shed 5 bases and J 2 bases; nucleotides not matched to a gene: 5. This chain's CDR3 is CASSATGGTYEQYF. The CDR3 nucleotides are TGTGCCAGCAGTGCTACAGGGGGGACCTACGAGCAGTACTTC.

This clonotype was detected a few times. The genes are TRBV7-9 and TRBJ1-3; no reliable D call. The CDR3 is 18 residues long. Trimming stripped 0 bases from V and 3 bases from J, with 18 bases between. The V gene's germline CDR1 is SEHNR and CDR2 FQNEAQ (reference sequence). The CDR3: CASSLAGLRRGNGNTIYF. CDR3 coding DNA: TGTGCCAGCAGCTTAGCTGGACTCAGGAGAGGGAATGGAAACACCATATATTTT.

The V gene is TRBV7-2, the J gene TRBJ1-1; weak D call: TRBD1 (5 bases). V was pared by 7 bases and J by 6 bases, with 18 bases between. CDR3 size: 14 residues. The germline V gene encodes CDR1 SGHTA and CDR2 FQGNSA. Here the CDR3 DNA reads TGTGCCAGCATCCTCCGGGACCGTAGAGCTGAAGCTTTCTTT. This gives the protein CASILRDRRAEAFF.

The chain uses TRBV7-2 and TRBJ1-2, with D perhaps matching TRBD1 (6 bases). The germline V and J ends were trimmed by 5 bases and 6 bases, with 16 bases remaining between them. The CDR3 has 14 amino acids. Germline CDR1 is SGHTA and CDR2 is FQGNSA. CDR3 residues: CASSPRQERDGYTF. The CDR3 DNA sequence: TGTGCCAGCAGCCCCCGACAGGAGAGGGATGGCTACACCTTC.

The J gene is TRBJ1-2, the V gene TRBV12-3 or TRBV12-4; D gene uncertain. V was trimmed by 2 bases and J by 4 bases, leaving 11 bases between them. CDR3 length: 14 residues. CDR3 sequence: CASSLLGGFYGYTF. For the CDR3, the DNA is TGTGCCAGCAGTTTACTGGGTGGGTTCTATGGCTACACCTTC.

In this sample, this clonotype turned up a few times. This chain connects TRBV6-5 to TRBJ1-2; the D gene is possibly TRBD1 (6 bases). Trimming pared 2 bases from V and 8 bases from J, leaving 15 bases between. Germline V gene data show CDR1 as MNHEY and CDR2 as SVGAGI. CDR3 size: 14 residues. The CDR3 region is CASSYQGGADGYTF. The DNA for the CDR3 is TGTGCCAGCAGTTACCAAGGGGGGGCGGACGGCTACACCTTC.

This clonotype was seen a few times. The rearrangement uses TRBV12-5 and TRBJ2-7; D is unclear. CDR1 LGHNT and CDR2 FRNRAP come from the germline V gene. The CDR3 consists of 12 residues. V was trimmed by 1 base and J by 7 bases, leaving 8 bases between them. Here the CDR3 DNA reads TGTGCTAGTGGTTTGGGTTGGACGGAGCAGTACTTC. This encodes CASGLGWTEQYF. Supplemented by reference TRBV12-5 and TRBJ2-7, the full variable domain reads DARVTQTPRHKVTEMGQEVTMRCQPILGHNTVFWYRQTMMQGLELLAYFRNRAPLDDSGMPKDRFSAEMPDATLATLKIQPSEPRDSAVYFCASGLGWTEQYFGPGTRLTVT.

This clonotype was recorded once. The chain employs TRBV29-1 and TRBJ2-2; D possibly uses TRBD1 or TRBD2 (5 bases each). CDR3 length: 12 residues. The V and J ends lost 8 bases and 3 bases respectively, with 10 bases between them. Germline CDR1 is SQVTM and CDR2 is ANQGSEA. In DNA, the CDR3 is TGCAGCTACCTGGGGGACACCGGGGAGCTGTTTTTT. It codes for CSYLGDTGELFF.

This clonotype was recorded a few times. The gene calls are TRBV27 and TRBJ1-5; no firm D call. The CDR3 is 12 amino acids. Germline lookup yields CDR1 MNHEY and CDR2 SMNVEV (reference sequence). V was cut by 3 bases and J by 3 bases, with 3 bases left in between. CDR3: CASSFYNQPQHF. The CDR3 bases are TGTGCCAGCAGTTTCTACAATCAGCCCCAGCATTTT.

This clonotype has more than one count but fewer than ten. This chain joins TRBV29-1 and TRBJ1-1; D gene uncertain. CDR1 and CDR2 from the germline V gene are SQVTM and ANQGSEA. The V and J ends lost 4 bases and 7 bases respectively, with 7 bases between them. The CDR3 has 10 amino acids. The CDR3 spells CSVGRYEAFF. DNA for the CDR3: TGCAGCGTTGGACGGTATGAAGCTTTCTTT.

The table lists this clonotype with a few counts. The CDR3 sequence is CASSQDWKAFF. In nucleotides, the CDR3 is TGCGCCAGCAGCCAAGATTGGAAAGCTTTCTTT. The J gene is TRBJ1-1, the V gene TRBV4-1; D not resolved. The CDR3 contains 11 residues. The germline V and J ends were trimmed by 0 bases and 9 bases, with 5 bases remaining between them. Germline CDR1 reads MGHRA; CDR2 reads YSYEKL.

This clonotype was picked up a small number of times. The CDR3 sequence is CASSFWTGTNEKLFF. The CDR3 bases are TGTGCCAGCAGCTTCTGGACAGGGACTAATGAAAAACTGTTTTTT. The gene calls are TRBV28 and TRBJ1-4; TRBD1 agrees at 8 bases. J lost 2 bases, V lost 6 bases, and 5 bases had no gene match. CDR3 length: 15 residues. Germline assignment: CDR1 MDHEN and CDR2 SYDVKM.